This TCR beta chain was documented in a study of CD8+CD57+ T cells in acquired aplastic anemia. Overall study: The average for DNA from sorted CD4+ and CD8+ cells was approximately 3.2 ug. Healthy donors yielded some 9.9 million CD4+ cell reads on average.

Findings of the study overall: Any difference that existed in CD8+ Simpson's diversity between patients and controls was not significant.

The study profiled TCR beta VDJ and CDR3 using genomic DNA as template. TCRdb re-called the reads with MiXCR, one entry per CDR3 protein. In the table there are about 40,000 distinct CDR3 sequences, approximately 67% of which are singletons. The germline V gene encodes CDR1 SGDLS and CDR2 YYNGEE. Trimming pared 1 base from V and 7 bases from J, leaving 9 bases between. There are 13 residues in the CDR3. On this clonotype itself: The antigen is undetermined.

The clonotype comes from a human donor in good health, serving as a control. The rearrangement uses TRBV9 and TRBJ2-1; the D is unclear. The sequencing input was sorted CD4+, CD8+, or CD8+CD57+ T cells (not recorded which) from PBMCs. As DNA, the CDR3 is TGTGCCAGCAGCGTAACTGGGAAAAATGAGCAGTTCTTC. It yields the protein CASSVTGKNEQFF.